This passage covers 21 T cell receptor beta chains from one sample sequenced in a study of shared clonotypes between healthy human individuals. Clones were read by immunoSEQ multiplex PCR, and TCRdb kept only the in-frame ones, dropping some. The table lists 950,000 to 1,300,000 clones, roughly 70% of them singletons. The specimen was memory CD4+ T cells sorted from blood. The sample's subset: CD45RA-negative fraction. The receptors were sampled from a man younger than 35 in good health.

The chain links TRBV6-1 to TRBJ1-4; 8 nucleotides line up with TRBD1. This CDR3 comprises 15 residues. CDR1 and CDR2 from the germline V gene are MNHNS and SASEGT. Unmatched junction bases numbered 10, after V lost 6 bases and J lost 7 bases. The chain's CDR3 is CASRETGARGEKLFF. The CDR3 nucleotides are TGTGCCAGCAGGGAGACAGGGGCGAGGGGTGAAAAACTGTTTTTT.

The CDR3 here is CASSADRTNTGELFF. DNA for the CDR3: TGTGCCAGCAGCGCGGACAGGACCAACACCGGGGAGCTGTTTTTT. The chain combines TRBV2 with TRBJ2-2; 7 bases are shared with TRBD1. The junction had 6 bases not matched to a gene; V was cut back by 6 bases and J by 2 bases. The CDR3 is made up of 15 amino acids. CDR1 is SNHLY, CDR2 FYNNEI, per germline.

The rearrangement links TRBV1 to TRBJ2-5; the table's D gene call, TRBD1, was not cross checked with the DNA. TRBV1 is reported as a pseudogene. The CDR3 consists of 15 residues. DNA of the CDR3: TGCACCAGCAGCCAAGAACTTACCCAGGGAGAGACCCAGTACTTC. Translating gives CTSSQELTQGETQYF.

The chain couples TRBV30 to TRBJ1-5; TRBD1 is a possible D gene (5 bases). Trimming removed 0 bases from V and 7 bases from J, with 13 bases in between. Germline CDR1 reads GTSNPN; CDR2 reads SVGIG (reference sequence). The CDR3 has 14 amino acids. CDR3 sequence (DNA): TGTGCCTGGAGTGTACCAGGGAATAACCAGCCCCAGCATTTT. Its translation: CAWSVPGNNQPQHF.

This clone occurred a few times. The V gene is TRBV6-5, the J gene TRBJ2-7; 7 nucleotides match TRBD2. Germline V gene data show CDR1 as MNHEY and CDR2 as SVGAGI. CDR3 length: 14 amino acids. Germline trimming cut 5 bases from V and 7 bases from J; bases unmatched to any gene: 11. CDR3 sequence (DNA): TGTGCCAGCAGTCCGACTAGCAGGCAGCGGGAGCAGTACTTC. Translated, it gives CASSPTSRQREQYF.

This chain joins TRBV5-1 and TRBJ1-5; the match to TRBD1 covers 7 bases. Per the germline V gene, CDR1 is SGHRS and CDR2 is YFSETQ. Trimming at V came to 0 bases and at J to 1 base, leaving 1 base not matched to a gene. CDR3 length: 15 residues. CDR3 region: CASSLGDRSNQPQHF. DNA for the CDR3: TGCGCCAGCAGCTTGGGGGACAGAAGCAATCAGCCCCAGCATTTT.

The chain carries TRBV9 and TRBJ2-5; TRBD2 is a possible D gene (6 bases). The CDR3 has 14 residues. From germline, CDR1 is SGDLS and CDR2 YYNGEE. Trimming shortened V by 4 bases and J by 2 bases, and 12 bases separated the two germline ends. CDR3 in amino acids: CASSSGGTQETQYF. For the CDR3, the DNA is TGTGCCAGCAGCTCCGGGGGAACGCAAGAGACCCAGTACTTC.

The sample holds one count of this clone. The chain is built from TRBV5-5 and TRBJ2-5; a weak D match, TRBD1 (5 bases). The CDR3 spans 15 residues. The V gene's germline CDR1 is SGHKS and CDR2 YYEKEE (reference sequence). Trimming removed 4 bases from V and 1 base from J, with 14 bases in between. CDR3 bases: TGTGCCAGCAGCACCGAACTGACAGCCCAAGAGACCCAGTACTTC. Translated, it gives CASSTELTAQETQYF.

The chain has TRBV5-1 and TRBJ2-2; D may be TRBD1 (5 bases). Between the trimmed V and J ends, which lost 5 bases and 6 bases, there was a span of 11 bases. Looked up from germline, CDR1 is SGHRS and CDR2 is YFSETQ. The CDR3 runs to 13 residues. CDR3 amino acids: CASRDIGAGELFF. The CDR3 region has the DNA TGCGCCAGCAGGGATATAGGGGCCGGGGAGCTGTTTTTT.

The chain carries TRBV5-6 and TRBJ1-5; 11 positions agree with TRBD1. Germline CDR1 SGHDT, CDR2 YYEEEE. The CDR3 is 16 residues long. With V trimmed by 4 bases and J by 2 bases, 5 bases remained unmatched. CDR3 in amino acids: CASSGRTGGRNQPQHF. The CDR3 coding sequence is TGTGCCAGCAGCGGACGGACAGGGGGCCGCAATCAGCCCCAGCATTTT.

Note on this clone: Other DNA sequences in the same sample also yield this CDR3. The chain carries TRBV5-6 and TRBJ1-3, with a weak D call TRBD1 (5 bases). Germline CDR1 and CDR2: SGHDT and YYEEEE. The V end was cut by 0 bases, the J end by 0 bases, with 7 bases between. There are 15 residues in the CDR3. The CDR3 DNA is TGTGCCAGCAGCTTGGGACAGATCTCTGGAAACACCATATATTTT. Residues: CASSLGQISGNTIYF.

This clone was recorded many times. V usage is TRBV6-5 and J usage is TRBJ2-3; tentative D call: TRBD1 (6 bases). This CDR3 is built from 14 residues. Germline V gives CDR1 MNHEY, CDR2 SVGAGI. Between the trimmed V and J ends, which lost 6 bases and 4 bases, there was a span of 14 bases. CDR3 sequence (DNA): TGTGCCAGCAGCCATAGACAGGCCTCAGATACGCAGTATTTT. It is translated as CASSHRQASDTQYF.

Many counts were recorded for this clone. The chain has TRBV6-5 and TRBJ2-7; D is perhaps TRBD2 (5 bases). The CDR3 runs to 14 residues. V was trimmed by 5 bases and J by 6 bases, leaving 17 bases between them. Germline loops: CDR1 MNHEY, CDR2 SVGAGI. The CDR3 reads CASSPRGSYAEQYF. CDR3 DNA: TGTGCCAGCAGTCCCCGAGGGAGCTACGCCGAGCAGTACTTC.

This chain joins TRBV7-9 and TRBJ2-3; D gene unclear. V lost 5 bases and J lost 0, with 12 bases in between. The CDR3 consists of 15 residues. Germline CDR1 SEHNR, CDR2 FQNEAQ (reference sequence). CDR3: CASSQATRSTDTQYF. The DNA of the CDR3 is TGTGCCAGCAGCCAAGCCACGAGGAGCACAGATACGCAGTATTTT.

A remark on this clone: Different DNA sequences within this sample yield the same CDR3. The chain is built from TRBV5-1 and TRBJ2-5; TRBD1 aligns across 10 bases. The germline V gene has CDR1 SGHRS and CDR2 YFSETQ. Trimming removed 3 bases from V and 4 bases from J; junction bases left unmatched: 3. The CDR3 runs to 14 residues. The DNA for the CDR3 is TGCGCCAGCAGCTCGACAGGGGGCGGAGAGACCCAGTACTTC. This sequence encodes CASSSTGGGETQYF.

The chain uses TRBV27 and TRBJ1-2; D is possibly TRBD1 (5 bases). This CDR3 is 14 amino acids long. Germline V CDR1 and CDR2: MNHEY, SMNVEV (reference sequence). V lost 5 bases and J 6 bases, leaving 16 bases between the germline ends. CDR3 amino acids: CASSEGTMYNGYTF. The DNA of the CDR3 is TGTGCCAGCAGTGAAGGGACTATGTACAATGGCTACACCTTC.

The chain couples TRBV11-3 to TRBJ2-5; 9 bases map to TRBD1. CDR1 SGHNT and CDR2 YENEEA come from the germline V gene. The length of the CDR3 is 15 residues. V was pared by 5 bases and J by 5 bases, with 9 bases of the junction left unmatched. CDR3 sequence (DNA): TGTGCCAGCAGCCCCGGGACAGGGACGGGGGAGACCCAGTACTTC. Translating gives CASSPGTGTGETQYF.

This chain links TRBV28 with TRBJ2-6; no firm D call. CDR3 length: 17 amino acids. Germline V CDR1 and CDR2: MDHEN, SYDVKM. Trimming left V 6 bases short and J 0 bases short, with 15 bases between. CDR3 loop: CASSGGVINSGANVLTF. The DNA for the CDR3 is TGTGCCAGCAGCGGTGGGGTTATCAACTCTGGGGCCAACGTCCTGACTTTC.

This clone was observed once. The V and J genes are TRBV11-1 and TRBJ1-1; 7 nucleotides line up with TRBD1. This CDR3 has 15 amino acids. Germline V gene sequence: CDR1 SGHAT, CDR2 FQDESV (reference sequence). With 1 base clipped from V and 4 bases from J, the junction kept 6 bases outside the gene matches. The CDR3 loop is CASSLEGARGTEAFF. CDR3 nucleotide sequence: TGTGCCAGCAGCTTAGAGGGGGCTCGGGGCACTGAAGCTTTCTTT.

V gene TRBV28 combines with J gene TRBJ2-4, with D uncertain. The CDR3 loop spans 13 amino acids. The germline V gene encodes CDR1 MDHEN and CDR2 SYDVKM. V was pared by 8 bases and J by 0 bases, with 8 bases between. The CDR3 loop reads CASGEVAKNIQYF. The CDR3 coding sequence is TGTGCCAGCGGAGAGGTAGCCAAAAACATTCAGTACTTC.

The V and J genes are TRBV2 and TRBJ1-2; D is perhaps TRBD1 (5 bases). Germline CDR1 SNHLY, CDR2 FYNNEI. There are 11 residues in the CDR3. Trimming cost V 4 bases and J 8 bases, with 8 bases left between them. The CDR3 here is CASSVTAGYTF. The CDR3 nucleotides read TGTGCCAGCAGTGTGACAGCAGGCTACACCTTC.